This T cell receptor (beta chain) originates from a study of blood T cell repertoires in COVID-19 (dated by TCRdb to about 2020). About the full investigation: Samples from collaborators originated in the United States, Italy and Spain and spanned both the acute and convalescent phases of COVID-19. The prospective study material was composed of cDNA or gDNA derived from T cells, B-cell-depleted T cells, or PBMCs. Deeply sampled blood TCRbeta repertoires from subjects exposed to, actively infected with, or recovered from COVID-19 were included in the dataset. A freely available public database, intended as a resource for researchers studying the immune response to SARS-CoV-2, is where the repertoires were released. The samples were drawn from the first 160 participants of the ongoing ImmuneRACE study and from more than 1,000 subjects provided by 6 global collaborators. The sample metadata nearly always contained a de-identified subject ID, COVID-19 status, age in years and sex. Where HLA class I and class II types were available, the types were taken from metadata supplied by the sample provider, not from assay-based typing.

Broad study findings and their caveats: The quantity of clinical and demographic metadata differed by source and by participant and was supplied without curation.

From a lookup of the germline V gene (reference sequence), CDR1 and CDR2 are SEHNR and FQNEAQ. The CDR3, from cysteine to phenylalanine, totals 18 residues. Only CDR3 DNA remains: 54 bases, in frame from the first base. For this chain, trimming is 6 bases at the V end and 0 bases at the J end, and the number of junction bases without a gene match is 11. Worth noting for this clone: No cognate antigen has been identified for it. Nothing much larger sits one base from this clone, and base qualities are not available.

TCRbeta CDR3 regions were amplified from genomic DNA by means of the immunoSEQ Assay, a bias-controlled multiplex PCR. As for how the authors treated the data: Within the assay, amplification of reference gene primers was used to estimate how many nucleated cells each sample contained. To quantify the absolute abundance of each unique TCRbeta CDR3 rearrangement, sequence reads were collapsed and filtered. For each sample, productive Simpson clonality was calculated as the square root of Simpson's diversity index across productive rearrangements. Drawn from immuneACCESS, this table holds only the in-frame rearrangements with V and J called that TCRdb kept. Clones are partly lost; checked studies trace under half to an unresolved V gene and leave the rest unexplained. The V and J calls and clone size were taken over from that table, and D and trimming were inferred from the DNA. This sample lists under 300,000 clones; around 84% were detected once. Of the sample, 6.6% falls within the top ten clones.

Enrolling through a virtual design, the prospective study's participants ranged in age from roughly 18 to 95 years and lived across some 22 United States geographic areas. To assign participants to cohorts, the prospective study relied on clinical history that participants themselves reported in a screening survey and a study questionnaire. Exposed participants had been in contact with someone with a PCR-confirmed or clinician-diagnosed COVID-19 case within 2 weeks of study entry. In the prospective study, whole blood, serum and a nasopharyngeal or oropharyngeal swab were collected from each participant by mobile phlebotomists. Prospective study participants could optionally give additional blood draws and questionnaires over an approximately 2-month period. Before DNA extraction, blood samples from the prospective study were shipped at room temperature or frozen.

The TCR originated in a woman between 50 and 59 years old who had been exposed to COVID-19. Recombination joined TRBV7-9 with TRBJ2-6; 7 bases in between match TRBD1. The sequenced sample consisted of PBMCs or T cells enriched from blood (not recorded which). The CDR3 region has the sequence CASSSPGQTFSGANVLTF. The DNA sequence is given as TGTGCCAGCAGTTCCCCGGGACAGACTTTCTCTGGGGCCAACGTCCTGACTTTC. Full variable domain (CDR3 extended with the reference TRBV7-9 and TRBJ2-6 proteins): DTGVSQNPRHKITKRGQNVTFRCDPISEHNRLYWYRQTLGQGPEFLTYFQNEAQLEKSRLLSDRFSAERPKGSFSTLEIQRTEQGDSAMYLCASSSPGQTFSGANVLTFGAGSRLTVL.